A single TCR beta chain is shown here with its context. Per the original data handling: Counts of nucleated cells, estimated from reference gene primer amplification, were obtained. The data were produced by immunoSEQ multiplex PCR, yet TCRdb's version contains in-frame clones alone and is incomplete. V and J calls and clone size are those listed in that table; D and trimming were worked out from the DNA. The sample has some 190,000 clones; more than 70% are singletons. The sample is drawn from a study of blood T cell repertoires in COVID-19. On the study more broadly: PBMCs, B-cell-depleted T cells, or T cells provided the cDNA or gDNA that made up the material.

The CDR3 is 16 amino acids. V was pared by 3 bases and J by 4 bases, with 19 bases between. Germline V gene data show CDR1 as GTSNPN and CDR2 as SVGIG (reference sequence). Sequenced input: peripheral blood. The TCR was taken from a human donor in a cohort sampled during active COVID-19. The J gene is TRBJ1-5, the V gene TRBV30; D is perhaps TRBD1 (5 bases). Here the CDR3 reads CAWSEMGQASNQPQHF. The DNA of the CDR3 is TGTGCCTGGAGCGAGATGGGGCAGGCGTCGAATCAGCCCCAGCATTTT.